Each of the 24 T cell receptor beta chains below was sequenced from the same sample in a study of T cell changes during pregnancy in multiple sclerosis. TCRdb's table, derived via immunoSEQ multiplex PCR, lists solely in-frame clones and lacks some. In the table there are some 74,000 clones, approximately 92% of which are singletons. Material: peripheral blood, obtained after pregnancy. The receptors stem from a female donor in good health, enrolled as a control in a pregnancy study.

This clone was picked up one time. CDR3 sequence: CASSHVVGGEQYF. The CDR3 DNA reads TGTGCCAGCAGCCATGTCGTGGGCGGGGAGCAGTACTTC. This chain joins TRBV14 and TRBJ2-7; tentative D call: TRBD2 (5 bases). Trimming removed 3 bases from V and 7 bases from J, with 13 bases in between. The CDR3 length is 13 residues. Germline CDR1 SGHDN, CDR2 FVKESK.

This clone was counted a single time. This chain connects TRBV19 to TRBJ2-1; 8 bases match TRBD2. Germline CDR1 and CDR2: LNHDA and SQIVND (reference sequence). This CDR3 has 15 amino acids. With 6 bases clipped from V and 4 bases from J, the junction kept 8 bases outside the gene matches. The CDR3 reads CASSYQRGGYNEQFF. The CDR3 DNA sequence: TGTGCCAGTAGCTACCAACGGGGGGGATACAATGAGCAGTTCTTC.

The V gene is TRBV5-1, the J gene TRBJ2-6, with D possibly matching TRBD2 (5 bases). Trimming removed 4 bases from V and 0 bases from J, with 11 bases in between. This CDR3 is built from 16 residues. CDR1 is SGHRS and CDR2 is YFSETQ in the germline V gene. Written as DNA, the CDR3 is TGCGCCAGCAGCGGGCTACGGGACTCTGGGGCCAACGTCCTGACTTTC. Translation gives CASSGLRDSGANVLTF.

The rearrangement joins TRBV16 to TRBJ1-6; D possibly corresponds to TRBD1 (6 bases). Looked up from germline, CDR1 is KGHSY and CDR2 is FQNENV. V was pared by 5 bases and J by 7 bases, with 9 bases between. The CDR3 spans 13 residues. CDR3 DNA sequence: TGTGCCAGCAGCTTGGACAGCAATTCACCCCTCCACTTT. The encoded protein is CASSLDSNSPLHF. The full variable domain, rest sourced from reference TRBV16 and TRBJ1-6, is GEEVAQTPKHLVRGEGQKAKLYCAPIKGHSYVFWYQQVLKNEFKFLISFQNENVFDETGMPKERFSAKCLPNSPCSLEIQATKLEDSAVYFCASSLDSNSPLHFGNGTRLTVT.

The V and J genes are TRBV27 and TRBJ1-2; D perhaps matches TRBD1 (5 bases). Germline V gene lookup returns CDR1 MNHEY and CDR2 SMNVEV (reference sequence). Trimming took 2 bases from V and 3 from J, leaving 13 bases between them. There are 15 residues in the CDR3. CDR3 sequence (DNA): TGTGCCAGCAGTTTAGGGGCGGGGAGGGACTATGGCTACACCTTC. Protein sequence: CASSLGAGRDYGYTF.

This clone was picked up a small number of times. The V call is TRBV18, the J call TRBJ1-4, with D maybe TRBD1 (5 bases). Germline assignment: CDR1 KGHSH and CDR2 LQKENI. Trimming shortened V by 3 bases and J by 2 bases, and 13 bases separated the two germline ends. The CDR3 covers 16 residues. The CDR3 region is CASSPGGVSTNEKLFF. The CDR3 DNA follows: TGTGCCAGCTCACCGGGGGGTGTTTCGACTAATGAAAAACTGTTTTTT.

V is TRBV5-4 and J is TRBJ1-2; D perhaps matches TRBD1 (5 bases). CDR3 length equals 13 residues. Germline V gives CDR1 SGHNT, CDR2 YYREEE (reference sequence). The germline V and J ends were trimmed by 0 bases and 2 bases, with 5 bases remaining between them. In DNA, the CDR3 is TGTGCCAGCAGCTTGGGACAGAACTATGGCTACACCTTC. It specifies CASSLGQNYGYTF.

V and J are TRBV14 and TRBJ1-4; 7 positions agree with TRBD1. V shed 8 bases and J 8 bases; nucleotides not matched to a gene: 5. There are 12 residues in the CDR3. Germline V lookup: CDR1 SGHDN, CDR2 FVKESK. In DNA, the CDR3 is TGTGCCAGCTCGCGACAGGGAGAAAAACTGTTTTTT. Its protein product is CASSRQGEKLFF.

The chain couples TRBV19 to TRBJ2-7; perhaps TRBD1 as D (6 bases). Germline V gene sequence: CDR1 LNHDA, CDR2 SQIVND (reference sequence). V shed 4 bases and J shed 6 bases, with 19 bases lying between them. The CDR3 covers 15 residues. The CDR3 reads CASSSRGSRFGEQYF. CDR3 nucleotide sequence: TGTGCCAGTAGTAGTAGGGGGAGCCGATTTGGCGAGCAGTACTTC.

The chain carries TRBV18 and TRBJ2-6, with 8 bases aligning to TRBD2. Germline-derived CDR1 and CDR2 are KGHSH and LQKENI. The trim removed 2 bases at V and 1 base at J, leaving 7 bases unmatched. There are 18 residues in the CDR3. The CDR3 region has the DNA TGTGCCAGCTCACCAAGCAGCGGGAGAAATTCTGGGGCCAACGTCCTGACTTTC. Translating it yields CASSPSSGRNSGANVLTF.

The CDR3 region is CASSFTANTEAFF. DNA for the CDR3: TGTGCCAGCAGCTTTACAGCGAACACTGAAGCTTTCTTT. V gene TRBV11-3 combines with J gene TRBJ1-1, with unresolved D. V lost 3 bases, J lost 1 base, and 6 bases lay in between. The germline CDR1 and CDR2 sequences are SGHNT and YENEEA. The CDR3 is 13 amino acids.

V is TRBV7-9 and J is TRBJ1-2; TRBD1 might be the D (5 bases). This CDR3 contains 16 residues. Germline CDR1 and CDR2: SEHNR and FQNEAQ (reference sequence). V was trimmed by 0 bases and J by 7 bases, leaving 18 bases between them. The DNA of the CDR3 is TGTGCCAGCAGCTTAGCTAAGGGCAGGGAACGAGGTGGCTACACCTTC. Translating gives CASSLAKGRERGGYTF.

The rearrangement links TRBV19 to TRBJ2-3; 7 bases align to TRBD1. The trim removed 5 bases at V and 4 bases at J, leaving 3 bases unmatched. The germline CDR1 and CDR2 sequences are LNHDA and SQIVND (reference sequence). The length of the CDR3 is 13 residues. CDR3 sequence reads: CASSPTGADTQYF. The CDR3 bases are TGTGCCAGTAGTCCCACAGGGGCAGATACGCAGTATTTT.

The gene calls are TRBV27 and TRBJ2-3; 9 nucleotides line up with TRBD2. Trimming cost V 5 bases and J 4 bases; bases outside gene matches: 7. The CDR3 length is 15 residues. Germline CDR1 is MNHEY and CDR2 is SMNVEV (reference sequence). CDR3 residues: CASSAPLAGPDTQYF. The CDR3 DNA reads TGTGCCAGCAGTGCCCCTCTAGCGGGGCCAGATACGCAGTATTTT.

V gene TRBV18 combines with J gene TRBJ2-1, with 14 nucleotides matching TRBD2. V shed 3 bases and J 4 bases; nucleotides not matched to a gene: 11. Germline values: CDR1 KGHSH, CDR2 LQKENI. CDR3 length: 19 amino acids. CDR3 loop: CASSPTGLAGVGGYNEQFF. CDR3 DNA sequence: TGTGCCAGCTCACCTACGGGACTAGCGGGAGTAGGGGGTTACAATGAGCAGTTCTTC.

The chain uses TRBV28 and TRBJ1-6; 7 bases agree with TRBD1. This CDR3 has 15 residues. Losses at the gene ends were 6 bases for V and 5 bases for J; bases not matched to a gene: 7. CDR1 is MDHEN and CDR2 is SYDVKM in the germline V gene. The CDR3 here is CASRSRQGDNSPLHF. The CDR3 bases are TGTGCCAGCAGAAGCAGACAGGGCGATAATTCACCCCTCCACTTT.

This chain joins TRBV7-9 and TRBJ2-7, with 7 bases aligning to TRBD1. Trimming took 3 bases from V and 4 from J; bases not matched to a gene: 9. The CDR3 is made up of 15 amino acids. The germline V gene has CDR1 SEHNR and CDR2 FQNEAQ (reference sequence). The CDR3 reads CASSFGDRALYEQYF. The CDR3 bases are TGTGCCAGCAGCTTCGGGGACAGAGCTTTATACGAGCAGTACTTC.

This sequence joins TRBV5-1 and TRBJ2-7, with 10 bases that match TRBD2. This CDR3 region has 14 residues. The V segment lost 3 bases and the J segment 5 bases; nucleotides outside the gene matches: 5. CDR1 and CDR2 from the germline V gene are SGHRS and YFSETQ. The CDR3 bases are TGCGCCAGCAGCTCGGCTAGCGGGGGCGACGAGCAGTACTTC. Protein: CASSSASGGDEQYF.

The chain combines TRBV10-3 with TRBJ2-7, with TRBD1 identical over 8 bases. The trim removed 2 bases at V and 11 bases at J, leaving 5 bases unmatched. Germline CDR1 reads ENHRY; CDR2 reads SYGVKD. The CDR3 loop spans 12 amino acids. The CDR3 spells CAISERQGQKYF. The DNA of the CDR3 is TGTGCCATCAGTGAGAGACAGGGGCAGAAGTACTTC.

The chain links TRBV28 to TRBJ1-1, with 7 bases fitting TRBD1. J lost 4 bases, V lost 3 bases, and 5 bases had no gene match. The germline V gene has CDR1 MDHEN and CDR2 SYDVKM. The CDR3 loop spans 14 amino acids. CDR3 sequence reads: CASSFRGLGTEAFF. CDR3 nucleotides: TGTGCCAGCAGTTTTAGGGGGCTCGGCACTGAAGCTTTCTTT.

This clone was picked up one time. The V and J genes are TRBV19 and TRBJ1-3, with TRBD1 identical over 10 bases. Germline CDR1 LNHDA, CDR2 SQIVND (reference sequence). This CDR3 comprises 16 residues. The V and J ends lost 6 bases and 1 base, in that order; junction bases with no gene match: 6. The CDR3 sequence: CASSSLDRGSGNTIYF. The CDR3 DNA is TGTGCCAGTAGCTCCCTGGACAGGGGGTCTGGAAACACCATATATTTT.

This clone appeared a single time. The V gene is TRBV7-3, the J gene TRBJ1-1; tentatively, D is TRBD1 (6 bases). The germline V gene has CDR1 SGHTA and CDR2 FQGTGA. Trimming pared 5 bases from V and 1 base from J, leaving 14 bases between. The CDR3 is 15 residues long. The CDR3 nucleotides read TGTGCCAGCAGCCCTGGGGGGGCACCGAACACTGAAGCTTTCTTT. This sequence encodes CASSPGGAPNTEAFF.

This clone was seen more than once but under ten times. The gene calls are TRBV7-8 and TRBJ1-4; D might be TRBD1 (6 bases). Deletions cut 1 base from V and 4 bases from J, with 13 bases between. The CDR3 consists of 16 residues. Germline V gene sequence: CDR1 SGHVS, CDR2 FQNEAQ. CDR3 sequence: CASSLDRGHVNEKLFF. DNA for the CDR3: TGTGCCAGCAGCTTAGATAGGGGACACGTTAATGAAAAACTGTTTTTT. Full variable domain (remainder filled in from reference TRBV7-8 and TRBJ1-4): GAGVSQSPRYKVAKRGQDVALRCDPISGHVSLFWYQQALGQGPEFLTYFQNEAQLDKSGLPSDRFFAERPEGSVSTLKIQRTQQEDSAVYLCASSLDRGHVNEKLFFGSGTQLSVL.

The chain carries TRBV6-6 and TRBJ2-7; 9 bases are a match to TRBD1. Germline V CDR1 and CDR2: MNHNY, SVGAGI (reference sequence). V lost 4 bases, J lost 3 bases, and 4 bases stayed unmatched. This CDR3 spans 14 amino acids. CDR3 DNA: TGTGCCAGCAGTTCCCGACAGGGGGTCTACGAGCAGTACTTC. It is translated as CASSSRQGVYEQYF.